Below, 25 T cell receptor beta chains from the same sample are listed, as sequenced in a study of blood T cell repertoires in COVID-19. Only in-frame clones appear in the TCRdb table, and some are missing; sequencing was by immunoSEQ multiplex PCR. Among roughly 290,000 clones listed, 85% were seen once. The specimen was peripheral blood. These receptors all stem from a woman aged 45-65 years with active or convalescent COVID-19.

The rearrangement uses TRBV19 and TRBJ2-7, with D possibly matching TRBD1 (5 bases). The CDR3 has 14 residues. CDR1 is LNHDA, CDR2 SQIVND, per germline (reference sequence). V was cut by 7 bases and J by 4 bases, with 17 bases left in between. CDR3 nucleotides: TGTGCCAGTAATTGCGAGACAGAAAATTACGAGCAGTACTTC. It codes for CASNCETENYEQYF.

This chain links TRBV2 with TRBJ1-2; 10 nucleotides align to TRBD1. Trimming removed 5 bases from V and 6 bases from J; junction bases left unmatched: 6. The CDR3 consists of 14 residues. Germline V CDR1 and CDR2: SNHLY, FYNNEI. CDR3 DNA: TGTGCCAGCAGTATCGACAGGGGGCGGGATGGCTACACCTTC. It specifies CASSIDRGRDGYTF.

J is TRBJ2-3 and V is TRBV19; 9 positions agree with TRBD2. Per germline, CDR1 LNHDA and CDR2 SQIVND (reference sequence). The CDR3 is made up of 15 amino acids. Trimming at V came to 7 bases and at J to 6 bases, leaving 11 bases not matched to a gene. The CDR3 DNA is TGTGCCAGTACACCCCTAGCGGGACCCGGGGATACGCAGTATTTT. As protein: CASTPLAGPGDTQYF.

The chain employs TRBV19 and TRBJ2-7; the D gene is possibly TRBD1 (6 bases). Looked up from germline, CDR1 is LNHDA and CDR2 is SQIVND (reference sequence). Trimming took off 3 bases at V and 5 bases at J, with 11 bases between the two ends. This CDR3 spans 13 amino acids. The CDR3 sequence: CASSILGANEQYF. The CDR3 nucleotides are TGTGCCAGTAGTATTCTGGGGGCCAACGAGCAGTACTTC. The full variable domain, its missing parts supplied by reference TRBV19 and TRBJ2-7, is DGGITQSPKYLFRKEGQNVTLSCEQNLNHDAMYWYRQDPGQGLRLIYYSQIVNDFQKGDIAEGYSVSREKKESFPLTVTSAQKNPTAFYLCASSILGANEQYFGPGTRLTVT.

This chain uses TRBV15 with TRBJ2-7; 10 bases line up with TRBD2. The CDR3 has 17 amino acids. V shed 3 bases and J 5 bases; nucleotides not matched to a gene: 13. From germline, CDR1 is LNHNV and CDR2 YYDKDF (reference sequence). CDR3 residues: CATSRALKAGGTNEQYF. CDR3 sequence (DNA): TGTGCCACCAGCAGGGCCCTCAAAGCGGGAGGGACTAACGAGCAGTACTTC.

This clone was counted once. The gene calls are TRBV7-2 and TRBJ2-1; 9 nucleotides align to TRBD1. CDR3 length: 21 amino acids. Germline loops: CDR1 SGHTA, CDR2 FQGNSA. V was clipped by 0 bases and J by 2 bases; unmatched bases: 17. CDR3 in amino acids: CASSLAALFPWDRAAYNEQFF. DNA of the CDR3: TGTGCCAGCAGCTTAGCGGCCCTGTTTCCCTGGGACAGGGCGGCCTACAATGAGCAGTTCTTC.

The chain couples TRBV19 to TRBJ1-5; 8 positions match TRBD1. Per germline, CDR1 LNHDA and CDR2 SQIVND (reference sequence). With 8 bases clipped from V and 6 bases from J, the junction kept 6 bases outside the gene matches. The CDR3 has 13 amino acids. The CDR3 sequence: CASGGQGGQPQHF. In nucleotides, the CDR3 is TGTGCCAGTGGTGGACAGGGCGGTCAGCCCCAGCATTTT.

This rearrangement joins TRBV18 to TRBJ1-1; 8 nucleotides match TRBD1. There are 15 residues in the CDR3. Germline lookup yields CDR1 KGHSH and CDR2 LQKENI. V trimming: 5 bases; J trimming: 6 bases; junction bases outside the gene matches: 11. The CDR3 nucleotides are TGTGCCAGCTCAACAGACCAGGACAGGGTGGCTGAAGCTTTCTTT. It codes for CASSTDQDRVAEAFF.

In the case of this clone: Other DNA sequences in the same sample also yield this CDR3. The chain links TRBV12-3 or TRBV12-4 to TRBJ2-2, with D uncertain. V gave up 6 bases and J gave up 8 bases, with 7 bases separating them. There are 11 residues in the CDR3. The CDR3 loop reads CASSLRGELFF. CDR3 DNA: TGTGCCAGCAGCTTACGGGGGGAGCTGTTTTTT.

CDR3 sequence reads: CASSLDPVSGNTIYF. CDR3 DNA sequence: TGTGCCAGCAGCTTGGACCCGGTCTCTGGAAACACCATATATTTT. The V gene is TRBV5-4, the J gene TRBJ1-3; no clear D. CDR1 and CDR2 (germline): SGHNT, YYREEE (reference sequence). The CDR3 contains 15 residues. Between the trimmed V and J ends, which lost 0 bases and 0 bases, there was a span of 7 bases. The full variable domain, with the rest looked up from reference TRBV5-4 and TRBJ1-3, is ETGVTQSPTHLIKTRGQQVTLRCSSQSGHNTVSWYQQALGQGPQFIFQYYREEENGRGNFPPRFSGLQFPNYSSELNVNALELDDSALYLCASSLDPVSGNTIYFGEGSWLTVV.

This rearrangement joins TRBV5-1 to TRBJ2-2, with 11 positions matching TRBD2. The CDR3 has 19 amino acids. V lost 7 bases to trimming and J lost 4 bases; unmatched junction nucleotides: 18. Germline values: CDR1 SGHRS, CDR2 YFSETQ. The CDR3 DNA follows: TGCGCCAGCGACTGGATTCAAGGGCTAGCGGGAGGAGGCACCGGGGAGCTGTTTTTT. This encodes CASDWIQGLAGGGTGELFF.

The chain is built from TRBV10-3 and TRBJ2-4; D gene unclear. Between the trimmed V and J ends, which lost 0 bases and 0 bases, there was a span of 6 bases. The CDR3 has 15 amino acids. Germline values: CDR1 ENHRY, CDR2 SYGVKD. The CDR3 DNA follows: TGTGCCATCAGTGAGTCGCAGGTAGCCAAAAACATTCAGTACTTC. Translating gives CAISESQVAKNIQYF.

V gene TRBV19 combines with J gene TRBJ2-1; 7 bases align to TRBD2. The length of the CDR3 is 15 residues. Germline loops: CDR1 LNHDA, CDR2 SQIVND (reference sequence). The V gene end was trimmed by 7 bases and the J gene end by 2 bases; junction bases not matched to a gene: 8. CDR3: CASKGLAGAYNEQFF. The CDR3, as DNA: TGTGCCAGTAAGGGTCTGGCGGGGGCCTACAATGAGCAGTTCTTC.

The CDR3 sequence: CASSGGAGTSYNEQFF. The CDR3 nucleotides read TGCGCCAGCAGCGGGGGGGCAGGGACCTCCTACAATGAGCAGTTCTTC. V usage is TRBV5-1 and J usage is TRBJ2-1; tentatively, D is TRBD2 (7 bases). Trimming stripped 4 bases from V and 0 bases from J, with 14 bases between. Germline CDR1 and CDR2: SGHRS and YFSETQ. The CDR3 is 16 amino acids.

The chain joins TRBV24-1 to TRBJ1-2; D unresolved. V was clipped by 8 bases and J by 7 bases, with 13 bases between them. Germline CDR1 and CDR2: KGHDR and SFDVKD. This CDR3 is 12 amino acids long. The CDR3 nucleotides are TGTGCCACCATCTCCTATAACGGTGGCTACACCTTC. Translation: CATISYNGGYTF.

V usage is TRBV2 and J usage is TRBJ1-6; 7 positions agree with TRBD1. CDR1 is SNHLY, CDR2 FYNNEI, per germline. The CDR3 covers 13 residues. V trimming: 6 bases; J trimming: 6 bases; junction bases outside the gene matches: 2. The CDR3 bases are TGTGCCAGCAGCGGGGACAGTAATTCACCCCTCCACTTT. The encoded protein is CASSGDSNSPLHF.

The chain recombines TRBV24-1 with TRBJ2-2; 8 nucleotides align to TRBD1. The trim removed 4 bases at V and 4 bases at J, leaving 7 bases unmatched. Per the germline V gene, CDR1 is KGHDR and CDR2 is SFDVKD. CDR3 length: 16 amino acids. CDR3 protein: CATSDADRGGTGELFF. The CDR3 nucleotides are TGTGCCACCAGTGACGCCGACAGGGGTGGCACCGGGGAGCTGTTTTTT.

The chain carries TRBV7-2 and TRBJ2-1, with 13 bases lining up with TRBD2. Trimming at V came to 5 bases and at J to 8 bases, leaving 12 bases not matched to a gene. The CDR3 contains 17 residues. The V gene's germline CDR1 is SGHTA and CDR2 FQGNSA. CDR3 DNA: TGTGCCAGCAGCCCAGAACCGGGACTAGCGGGACGATATGAGCAGTTCTTC. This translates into CASSPEPGLAGRYEQFF.

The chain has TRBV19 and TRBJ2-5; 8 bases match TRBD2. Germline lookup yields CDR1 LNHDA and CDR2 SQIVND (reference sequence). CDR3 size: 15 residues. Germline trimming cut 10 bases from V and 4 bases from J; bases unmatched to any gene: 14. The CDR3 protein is CATRPSGRGGETQYF. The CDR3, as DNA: TGTGCCACTAGGCCCAGCGGGAGAGGCGGAGAGACCCAGTACTTC.

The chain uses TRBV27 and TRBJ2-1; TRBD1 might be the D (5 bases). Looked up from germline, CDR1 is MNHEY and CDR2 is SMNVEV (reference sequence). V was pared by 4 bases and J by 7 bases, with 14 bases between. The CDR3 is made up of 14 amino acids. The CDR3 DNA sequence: TGTGCCAGCAGTTCGACAGCCTCAGGGAATGAGCAGTTCTTC. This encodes CASSSTASGNEQFF.

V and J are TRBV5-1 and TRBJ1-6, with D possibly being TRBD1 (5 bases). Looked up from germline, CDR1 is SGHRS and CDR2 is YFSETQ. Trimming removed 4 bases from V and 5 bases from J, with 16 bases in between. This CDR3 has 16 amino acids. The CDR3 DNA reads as TGCGCCAGCAGCGCCTTTGTGGGGGGAGATAATTCACCCCTCCACTTT. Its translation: CASSAFVGGDNSPLHF. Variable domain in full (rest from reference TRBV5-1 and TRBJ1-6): KAGVTQTPRYLIKTRGQQVTLSCSPISGHRSVSWYQQTPGQGLQFLFEYFSETQRNKGNFPGRFSGRQFSNSRSEMNVSTLELGDSALYLCASSAFVGGDNSPLHFGNGTRLTVT.

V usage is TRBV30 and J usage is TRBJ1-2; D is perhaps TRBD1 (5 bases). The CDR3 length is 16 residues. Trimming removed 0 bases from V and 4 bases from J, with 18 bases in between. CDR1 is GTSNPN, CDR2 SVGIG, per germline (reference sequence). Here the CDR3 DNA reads TGTGCCTGGAGTGTACCTCAGGGCAGCTTTGCCTATGGCTACACCTTC. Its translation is CAWSVPQGSFAYGYTF. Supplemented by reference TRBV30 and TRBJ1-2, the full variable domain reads SQTIHQWPATLVQPVGSPLSLECTVEGTSNPNLYWYRQAAGRGLQLLFYSVGIGQISSEVPQNLSASRPQDRQFILSSKKLLLSDSGFYLCAWSVPQGSFAYGYTFGSGTRLTVV.

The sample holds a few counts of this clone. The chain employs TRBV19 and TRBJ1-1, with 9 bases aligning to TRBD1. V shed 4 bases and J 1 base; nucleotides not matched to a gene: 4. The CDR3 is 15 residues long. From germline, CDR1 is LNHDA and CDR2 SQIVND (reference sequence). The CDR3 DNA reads TGTGCCAGTAGTACACGGGACAGGGAGAACACTGAAGCTTTCTTT. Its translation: CASSTRDRENTEAFF. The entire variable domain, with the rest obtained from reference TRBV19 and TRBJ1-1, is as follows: DGGITQSPKYLFRKEGQNVTLSCEQNLNHDAMYWYRQDPGQGLRLIYYSQIVNDFQKGDIAEGYSVSREKKESFPLTVTSAQKNPTAFYLCASSTRDRENTEAFFGQGTRLTVV.

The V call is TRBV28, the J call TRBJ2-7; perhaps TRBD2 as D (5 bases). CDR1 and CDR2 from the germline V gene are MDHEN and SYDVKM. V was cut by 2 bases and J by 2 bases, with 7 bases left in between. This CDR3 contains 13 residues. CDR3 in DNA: TGTGCCAGCAGTTTAGAGGGCCCCTACGAGCAGTACTTC. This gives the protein CASSLEGPYEQYF.

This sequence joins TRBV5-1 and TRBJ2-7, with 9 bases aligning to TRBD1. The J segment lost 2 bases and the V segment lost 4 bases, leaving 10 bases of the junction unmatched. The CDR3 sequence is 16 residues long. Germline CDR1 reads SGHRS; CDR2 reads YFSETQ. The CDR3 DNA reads TGCGCCAGCAGCCTTGAGGGACAGGGTGGTGCCTACGAGCAGTACTTC. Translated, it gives CASSLEGQGGAYEQYF.